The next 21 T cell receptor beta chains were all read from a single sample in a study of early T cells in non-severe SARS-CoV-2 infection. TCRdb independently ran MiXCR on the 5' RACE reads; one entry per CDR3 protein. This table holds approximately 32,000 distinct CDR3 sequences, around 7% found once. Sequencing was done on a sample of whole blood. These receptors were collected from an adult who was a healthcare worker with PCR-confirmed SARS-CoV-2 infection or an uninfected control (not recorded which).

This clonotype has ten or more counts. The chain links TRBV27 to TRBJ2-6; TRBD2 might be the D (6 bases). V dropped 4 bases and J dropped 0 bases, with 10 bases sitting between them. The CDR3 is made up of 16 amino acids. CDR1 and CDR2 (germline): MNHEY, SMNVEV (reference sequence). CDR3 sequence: CASSWAGSSGANVLTF. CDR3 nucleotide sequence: TGTGCCAGCAGTTGGGCGGGGAGCTCTGGGGCCAACGTCCTGACTTTC.

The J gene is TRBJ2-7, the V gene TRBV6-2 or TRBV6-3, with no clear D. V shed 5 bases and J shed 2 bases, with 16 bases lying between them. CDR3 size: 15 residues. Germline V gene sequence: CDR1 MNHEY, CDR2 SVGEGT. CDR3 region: CASSPPVIPTYEQYF. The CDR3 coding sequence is TGTGCCAGCAGTCCCCCGGTGATTCCCACCTACGAGCAGTACTTC.

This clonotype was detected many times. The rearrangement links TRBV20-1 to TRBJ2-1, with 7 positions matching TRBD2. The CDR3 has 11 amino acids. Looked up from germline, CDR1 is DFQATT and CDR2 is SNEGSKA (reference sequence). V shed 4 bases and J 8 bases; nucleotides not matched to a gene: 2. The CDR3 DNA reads TGCAGTGCTACCCTAGCGGATGAGCAGTTCTTC. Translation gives CSATLADEQFF.

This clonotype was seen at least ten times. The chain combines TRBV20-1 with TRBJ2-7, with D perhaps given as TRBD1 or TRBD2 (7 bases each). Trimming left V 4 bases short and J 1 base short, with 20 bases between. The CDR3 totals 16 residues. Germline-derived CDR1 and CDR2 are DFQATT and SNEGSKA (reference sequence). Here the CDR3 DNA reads TGCAGTGCTAACTCCCAGGGGGGGATGGGGTCCTACGAGCAGTACTTC. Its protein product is CSANSQGGMGSYEQYF.

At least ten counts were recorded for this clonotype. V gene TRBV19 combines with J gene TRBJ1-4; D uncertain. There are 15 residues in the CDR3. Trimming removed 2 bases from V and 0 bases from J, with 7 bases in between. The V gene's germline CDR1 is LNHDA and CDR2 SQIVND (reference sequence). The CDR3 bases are TGTGCCAGTAGTATAACGAGCGCAACTAATGAAAAACTGTTTTTT. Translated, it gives CASSITSATNEKLFF.

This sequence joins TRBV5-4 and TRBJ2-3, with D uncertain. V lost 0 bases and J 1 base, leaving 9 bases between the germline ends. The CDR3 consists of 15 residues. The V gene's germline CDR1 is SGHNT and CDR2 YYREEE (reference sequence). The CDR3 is CASSLAFLGTDTQYF. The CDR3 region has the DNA TGTGCCAGCAGCTTGGCATTCCTTGGCACAGATACGCAGTATTTT.

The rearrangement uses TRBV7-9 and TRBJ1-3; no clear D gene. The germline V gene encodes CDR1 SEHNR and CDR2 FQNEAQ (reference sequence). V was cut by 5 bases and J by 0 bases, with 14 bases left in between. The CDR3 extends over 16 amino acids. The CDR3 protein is CASSHASASSGNTIYF. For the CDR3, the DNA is TGTGCCAGCAGCCACGCCTCGGCCTCCTCTGGAAACACCATATATTTT.

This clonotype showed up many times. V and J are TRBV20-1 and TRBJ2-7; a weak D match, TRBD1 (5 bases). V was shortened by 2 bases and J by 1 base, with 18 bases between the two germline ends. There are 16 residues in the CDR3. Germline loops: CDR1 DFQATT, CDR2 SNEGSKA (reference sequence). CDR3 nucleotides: TGCAGTGCTAGATCCAGATCCCGCCAGGGATCCTACGAGCAGTACTTC. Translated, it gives CSARSRSRQGSYEQYF.

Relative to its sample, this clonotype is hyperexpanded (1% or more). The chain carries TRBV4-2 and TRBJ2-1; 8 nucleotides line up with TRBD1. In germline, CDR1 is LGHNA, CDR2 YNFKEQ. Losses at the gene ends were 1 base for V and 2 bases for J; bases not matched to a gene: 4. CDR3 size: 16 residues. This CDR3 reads CASSQGAGQAYNEQFF. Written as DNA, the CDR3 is TGTGCCAGCAGCCAAGGTGCGGGACAGGCCTACAATGAGCAGTTCTTC.

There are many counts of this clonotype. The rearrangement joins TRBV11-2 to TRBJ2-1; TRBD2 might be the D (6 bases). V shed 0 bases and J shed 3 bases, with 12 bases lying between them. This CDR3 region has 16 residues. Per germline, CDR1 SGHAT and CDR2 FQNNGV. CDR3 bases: TGTGCCAGCAGCTTAGAAGGGACTTTCATCTACAATGAGCAGTTCTTC. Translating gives CASSLEGTFIYNEQFF.

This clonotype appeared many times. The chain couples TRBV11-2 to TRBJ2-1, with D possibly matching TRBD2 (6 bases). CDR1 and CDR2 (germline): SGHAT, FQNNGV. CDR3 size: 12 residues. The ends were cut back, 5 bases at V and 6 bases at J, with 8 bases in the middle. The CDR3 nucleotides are TGTGCCAGCAGCCAGGGACTCAATGAGCAGTTCTTC. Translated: CASSQGLNEQFF. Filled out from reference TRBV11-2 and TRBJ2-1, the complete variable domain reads EAGVAQSPRYKIIEKRQSVAFWCNPISGHATLYWYQQILGQGPKLLIQFQNNGVVDDSQLPKDRFSAERLKGVDSTLKIQPAKLEDSAVYLCASSQGLNEQFFGPGTRLTVL.

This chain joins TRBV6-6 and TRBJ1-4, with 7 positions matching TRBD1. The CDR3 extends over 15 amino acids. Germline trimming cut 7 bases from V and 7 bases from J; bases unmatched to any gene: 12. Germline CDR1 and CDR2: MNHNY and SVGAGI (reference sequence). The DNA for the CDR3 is TGTGCCAGCAAGGCCCGGGGACAGATTTCTGAAAAACTGTTTTTT. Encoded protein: CASKARGQISEKLFF.

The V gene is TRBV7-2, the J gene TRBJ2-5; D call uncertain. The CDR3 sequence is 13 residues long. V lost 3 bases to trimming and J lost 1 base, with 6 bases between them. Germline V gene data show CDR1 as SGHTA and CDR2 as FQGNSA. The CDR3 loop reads CASSLRFQETQYF. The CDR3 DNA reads TGTGCCAGCAGCTTGCGGTTCCAAGAGACCCAGTACTTC.

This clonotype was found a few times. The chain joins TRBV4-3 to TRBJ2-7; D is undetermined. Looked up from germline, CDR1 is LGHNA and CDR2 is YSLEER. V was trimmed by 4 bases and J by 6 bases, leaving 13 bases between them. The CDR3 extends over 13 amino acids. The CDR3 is CASSPRLVSEQYF. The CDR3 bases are TGCGCCAGCAGCCCTAGACTGGTCTCCGAGCAGTACTTC.

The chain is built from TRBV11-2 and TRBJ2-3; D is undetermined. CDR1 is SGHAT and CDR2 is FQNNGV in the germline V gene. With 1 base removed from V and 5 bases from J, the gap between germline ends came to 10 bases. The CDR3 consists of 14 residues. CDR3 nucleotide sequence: TGTGCCAGCAGCTTAGTCAAGGTGGGAGATACGCAGTATTTT. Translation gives CASSLVKVGDTQYF.

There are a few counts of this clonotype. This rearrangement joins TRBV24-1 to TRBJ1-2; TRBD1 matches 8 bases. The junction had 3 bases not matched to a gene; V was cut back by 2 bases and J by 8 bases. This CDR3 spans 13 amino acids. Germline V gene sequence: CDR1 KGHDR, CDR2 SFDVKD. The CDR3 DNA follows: TGTGCCACCAGTGATTGGACAGGGAACGGCTACACCTTC. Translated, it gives CATSDWTGNGYTF.

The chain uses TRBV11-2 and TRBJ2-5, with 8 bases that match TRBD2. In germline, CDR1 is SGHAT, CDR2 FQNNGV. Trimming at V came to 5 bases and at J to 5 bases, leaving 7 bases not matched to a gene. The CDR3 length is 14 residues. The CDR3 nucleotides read TGTGCCAGCAGCCGAAGCGGGAGCCAGGAGACCCAGTACTTC. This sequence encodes CASSRSGSQETQYF.

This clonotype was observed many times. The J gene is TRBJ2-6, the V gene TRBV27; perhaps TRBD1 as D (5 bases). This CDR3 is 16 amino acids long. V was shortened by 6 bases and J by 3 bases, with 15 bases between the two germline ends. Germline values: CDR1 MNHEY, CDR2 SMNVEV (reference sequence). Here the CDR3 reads CASRPNQGVGANVLTF. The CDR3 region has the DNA TGTGCCAGCAGACCAAACCAGGGTGTTGGGGCCAACGTCCTGACTTTC.

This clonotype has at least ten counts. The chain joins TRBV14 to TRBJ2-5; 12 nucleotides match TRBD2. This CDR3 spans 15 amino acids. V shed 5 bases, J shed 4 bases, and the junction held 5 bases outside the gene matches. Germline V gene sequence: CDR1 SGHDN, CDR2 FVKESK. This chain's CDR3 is CASSRLAGDGETQYF. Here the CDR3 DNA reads TGTGCCAGCAGCAGACTAGCGGGAGACGGAGAGACCCAGTACTTC.

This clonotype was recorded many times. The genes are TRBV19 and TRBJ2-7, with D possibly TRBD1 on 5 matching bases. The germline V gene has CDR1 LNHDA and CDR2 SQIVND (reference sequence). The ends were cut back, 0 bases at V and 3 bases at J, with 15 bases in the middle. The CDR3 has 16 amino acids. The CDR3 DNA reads TGTGCCAGTAGTATAGATGGAACTCAGGGTTACTACGAGCAGTACTTC. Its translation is CASSIDGTQGYYEQYF.

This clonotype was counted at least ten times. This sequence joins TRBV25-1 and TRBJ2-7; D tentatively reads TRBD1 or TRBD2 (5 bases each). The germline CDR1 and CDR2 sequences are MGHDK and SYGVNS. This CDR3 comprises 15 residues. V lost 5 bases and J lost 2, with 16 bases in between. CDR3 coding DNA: TGTGCCAGCAGTTCGGGACGCATCCAGCCCTACGAGCAGTACTTC. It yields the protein CASSSGRIQPYEQYF.